This T cell receptor (beta chain) was captured in a study of blood T cell repertoires in COVID-19. The CDR3 has 12 amino acids. Germline values: CDR1 SGHNT, CDR2 YYREEE (reference sequence). V was pared by 3 bases and J by 7 bases, with 4 bases of the junction left unmatched. In the authors' workflow: Using reference gene primer amplification, nucleated cell counts were estimated. Profiling relied on immunoSEQ multiplex PCR, and the TCRdb table lists in-frame clones only, not all of them. V, J and clone size were drawn from that table, and D and trimming were deduced from the DNA. In the table there are approximately 360,000 clones, roughly 90% of which are singletons.

Sequencing was carried out using PBMCs or T cells enriched from blood (not recorded which). The sequence was collected from a woman under 40 with acute COVID-19. This chain joins TRBV5-4 and TRBJ2-7; TRBD1 aligns across 7 bases. The CDR3 DNA reads as TGTGCCAGCAGCTGGGACAGTGGTGAGCAGTACTTC. Protein sequence: CASSWDSGEQYF.